Here is one T cell receptor beta chain with its context. The V end was cut by 3 bases, the J end by 1 base, with 16 bases between. Looked up from germline, CDR1 is DFQATT and CDR2 is SNEGSKA (reference sequence). This CDR3 contains 15 residues. The second PCR ran roughly 7 to 12 cycles with a sample-barcoded 5' primer and J-beta primers. Sequencing of every sample gave 2.5 million or more CDR3-containing paired-end reads. A single record per CDR3 protein comes from TCRdb applying MiXCR to the 5' RACE reads. Of approximately 960,000 distinct CDR3 sequences in the sample, 25% to 30% were seen once. The data were taken from a study of blood T cells in healthy people across ages. Every donor contributed about 10 milliliters of peripheral blood by blood draw. The same sample was also used in a study of T cells of mothers and their children. This second report adds: All donors were healthy and Caucasian; they were a few mothers and their six children. Within related and unrelated pairs, thymic selection shapes TCR recombination output in a similar way.

The source material was blood. The chain is built from TRBV20-1 and TRBJ2-7, with D tentatively TRBD1 (5 bases). The origin of this receptor is a woman in her thirties or forties in good health. CDR3 sequence reads: CSARDLKGQSYEQYF. The CDR3 DNA reads as TGCAGTGCTAGGGACCTGAAGGGGCAGTCCTACGAGCAGTACTTC.